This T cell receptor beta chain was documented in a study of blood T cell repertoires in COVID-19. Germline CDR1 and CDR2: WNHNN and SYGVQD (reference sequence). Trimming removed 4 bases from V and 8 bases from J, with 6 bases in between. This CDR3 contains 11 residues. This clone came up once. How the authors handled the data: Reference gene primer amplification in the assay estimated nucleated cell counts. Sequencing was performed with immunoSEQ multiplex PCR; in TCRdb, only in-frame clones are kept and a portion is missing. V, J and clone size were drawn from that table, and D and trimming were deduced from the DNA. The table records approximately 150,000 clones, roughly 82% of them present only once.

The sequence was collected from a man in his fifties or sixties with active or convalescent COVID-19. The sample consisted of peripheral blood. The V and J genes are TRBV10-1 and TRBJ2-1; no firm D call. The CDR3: CASSAGYEQFF. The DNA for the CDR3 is TGCGCCAGCAGTGCAGGATATGAGCAGTTCTTC.